This T cell receptor beta chain was retrieved from a study of T cells in Graves' hyperthyroidism and ophthalmopathy. Notes on this clonotype: Its specificity is not known.

Overall study results and limits: From stable hyperthyroidism, ophthalmopathy was separated by a 13 V-J model.

Amplified TCR beta CDR3 regions derived from RNA transcripts. Primed by the HTBI set, a first-round RT-PCR was run on the TCR CDR3. TCRdb reprocessed the multiplex PCR reads with MiXCR, giving one entry per CDR3 protein. The top ten clones hold around a third of a sample with a few hundred thousand distinct CDR3 sequences, approximately 15% of them seen once. The hyperthyroidism was newly diagnosed and had lasted under 2 months; the patients were aged 18 to 65. Uncontrolled infection, other autoimmune disease, pregnancy or lactation led to exclusion. Clinical symptoms, serum thyroxine, TRAb, thyroid ultrasound and orbital computed tomography informed diagnoses. The CDR3 has 13 amino acids. Germline V gives CDR1 GTSNPN, CDR2 SVGIG (reference sequence). V dropped 1 base and J dropped 12 bases, with 19 bases sitting between them.

The rearrangement joins TRBV30 to TRBJ2-7; possibly TRBD2 for D (6 bases). Sequencing used blood. The source is a woman aged 25 to 45 with Graves' hyperthyroidism. The chain's CDR3 is CAWSGGKGSTAYF. CDR3 nucleotide sequence: TGTGCCTGGAGTGGCGGGAAGGGCTCGACGGCGTACTTC.